Listed below are T cell receptor beta chains from one sample, sequenced in a study of blood T cell repertoires in COVID-19. Profiling relied on immunoSEQ multiplex PCR, and the TCRdb table lists in-frame clones only, not all of them. This table holds 200,000 to 250,000 clones, under 90% found once. The sample consisted of peripheral blood. The receptors here all came from a woman of 80 years or more with COVID-19, enrolled during active disease. Each CDR3 is given with its conserved first and last residue. The order of the fields is V gene, J gene, CDR3 protein.

v_call: TRBV7-9; j_call: TRBJ1-1; cdr3_aa: CASTWAGANTEAFF
v_call: TRBV28; j_call: TRBJ1-5; cdr3_aa: CASSLRRGNSNQPQHF
v_call: TRBV18; j_call: TRBJ1-1; cdr3_aa: CASSRDRNTEAFF
v_call: TRBV7-8; j_call: TRBJ1-2; cdr3_aa: CASSRGAGSDGYTF
v_call: TRBV6-2/TRBV6-3; j_call: TRBJ1-1; cdr3_aa: CASSASGEAFF
v_call: TRBV11-3; j_call: TRBJ2-1; cdr3_aa: CASSHLASNEQFF
v_call: TRBV2; j_call: TRBJ2-7; cdr3_aa: CASTYDRGQTYEQYF
v_call: TRBV7-6; j_call: TRBJ2-7; cdr3_aa: CASSLAPVANEQYF
v_call: TRBV7-9; j_call: TRBJ1-5; cdr3_aa: CASSLASQPQHF
v_call: TRBV7-2; j_call: TRBJ1-2; cdr3_aa: CASRPPRWDGYTF
v_call: TRBV3-1/TRBV3-2; j_call: TRBJ2-7; cdr3_aa: CASTQGGREQYF
v_call: TRBV18; j_call: TRBJ2-2; cdr3_aa: CASSVGQGRTGELFF
v_call: TRBV5-1; j_call: TRBJ1-4; cdr3_aa: CASRRGGADEKLFF
v_call: TRBV7-9; j_call: TRBJ2-2; cdr3_aa: CASSFTRGTGELFF
v_call: TRBV10-3; j_call: TRBJ1-4; cdr3_aa: CATAGSSEKLFF
v_call: TRBV18; j_call: TRBJ1-1; cdr3_aa: CASSPMRQYTEAFF
v_call: TRBV10-3; j_call: TRBJ1-2; cdr3_aa: CAISESRGQGSYTF
v_call: TRBV18; j_call: TRBJ1-6; cdr3_aa: CASSPGAVNSPLHF
v_call: TRBV6-5; j_call: TRBJ2-3; cdr3_aa: CASSLQGATDTQYF
v_call: TRBV29-1; j_call: TRBJ1-2; cdr3_aa: CSVTIGTGNGYTF
v_call: TRBV4-2; j_call: TRBJ1-2; cdr3_aa: CASSLPQGLGYTF
v_call: TRBV18; j_call: TRBJ1-4; cdr3_aa: CASSPRTGGSEKLFF
v_call: TRBV6-6; j_call: TRBJ1-2; cdr3_aa: CASSGTQGPYGYTF
v_call: TRBV9; j_call: TRBJ2-7; cdr3_aa: CASSGTGTGLDEQYF
v_call: TRBV6-5; j_call: TRBJ2-3; cdr3_aa: CASSYRQGADTQYF
v_call: TRBV7-3; j_call: TRBJ2-7; cdr3_aa: CASSSGAGGSYEQYF
v_call: TRBV5-1; j_call: TRBJ2-5; cdr3_aa: CASSYDTGQETQYF
v_call: TRBV19; j_call: TRBJ1-6; cdr3_aa: CASSMLAEASPLHF
v_call: TRBV6-2/TRBV6-3; j_call: TRBJ2-3; cdr3_aa: CASSYFPWKIAGATDTQYF
v_call: TRBV29-1; j_call: TRBJ2-3; cdr3_aa: CSFGGSTDTQYF
v_call: TRBV19; j_call: TRBJ2-5; cdr3_aa: CASSLRRNRGFRETQYF
v_call: TRBV25-1; j_call: TRBJ2-2; cdr3_aa: CASSARLGRVKDGELFF
v_call: TRBV6-5; j_call: TRBJ2-2; cdr3_aa: CASRDRNTGELFF
v_call: TRBV30; j_call: TRBJ1-3; cdr3_aa: CAWSLSTGSGNTIYF
v_call: TRBV28; j_call: TRBJ1-4; cdr3_aa: CASSLGKSRAGFGNEKLFF
v_call: TRBV6-1; j_call: TRBJ1-2; cdr3_aa: CASFSSAGSGYTF
v_call: TRBV11-1; j_call: TRBJ2-5; cdr3_aa: CASSRQISGGQETQYF
v_call: TRBV7-2; j_call: TRBJ2-2; cdr3_aa: CASSLMSGGDTGELFF
v_call: TRBV5-1; j_call: TRBJ2-3; cdr3_aa: CASKALGRSGGIDTQYF
v_call: TRBV6-1; j_call: TRBJ1-1; cdr3_aa: CASSERGQGLGTEAFF
v_call: TRBV3-1/TRBV3-2; j_call: TRBJ2-7; cdr3_aa: CASSQVGLGGSEQYF
v_call: TRBV9; j_call: TRBJ2-3; cdr3_aa: CASSVDAGGQDTQYF
v_call: TRBV19; j_call: TRBJ2-7; cdr3_aa: CASSGTGPTNEQYF
v_call: TRBV28; j_call: TRBJ1-5; cdr3_aa: CASSSTGLSQPQHF
v_call: TRBV28; j_call: TRBJ1-5; cdr3_aa: CASSSGQGNQPQHF
v_call: TRBV6-5; j_call: TRBJ2-3; cdr3_aa: CASSYLAGADTQYF
v_call: TRBV7-2; j_call: TRBJ1-1; cdr3_aa: CASSAADTLEAFF
v_call: TRBV19; j_call: TRBJ2-3; cdr3_aa: CASSGSGGVDTQYF
v_call: TRBV6-1; j_call: TRBJ2-2; cdr3_aa: CASSGTRDRGFFGELFF
v_call: TRBV6-5; j_call: TRBJ2-5; cdr3_aa: CASSIINHFKETQYF
v_call: TRBV6-6; j_call: TRBJ2-3; cdr3_aa: CASSDSSGYTDTQYF
v_call: TRBV7-2; j_call: TRBJ2-2; cdr3_aa: CASSLVATSGGLGELFF
v_call: TRBV14; j_call: TRBJ2-7; cdr3_aa: CASSHHQIRVPFEQYF
v_call: TRBV3-1/TRBV3-2; j_call: TRBJ2-1; cdr3_aa: CASSQAGVEQFF
v_call: TRBV6-1; j_call: TRBJ1-3; cdr3_aa: CASSEASRSLGNTIYF
v_call: TRBV18; j_call: TRBJ2-7; cdr3_aa: CASSPTGTSEQYF
v_call: TRBV5-4; j_call: TRBJ1-1; cdr3_aa: CASSLDRGTTEAFF
v_call: TRBV11-1; j_call: TRBJ2-3; cdr3_aa: CASSSRTSGYTDTQYF
v_call: TRBV18; j_call: TRBJ2-3; cdr3_aa: CASSRDSRTDTQYF
v_call: TRBV27; j_call: TRBJ2-3; cdr3_aa: CASRNGGLPRGDTQYF